The sequence of this TCR beta chain was determined in a study of OX40 agonist ivuxolimab in advanced cancers. Study details: The diagnoses of dose-escalation patients were hepatocellular carcinoma, melanoma, renal cell or head and neck cancer. Three individuals attained partial responses, comprising one hepatocellular carcinoma case and two cutaneous melanoma cases. Study-wide results and caveats: There was clonal expansion of CD4+ and CD8+ blood T cells by week 6 at 0.1 to 3.0 mg/kg.

There are a few counts of this clone. Its target is not known. On cycle 4 day 1 and cycle 7 day 1, as well as at baseline, blood was sampled. This CDR3 is 16 amino acids long. Only in-frame clones appear in the TCRdb table, and some are missing; sequencing was by immunoSEQ multiplex PCR. The sample holds roughly 18,000 clones, roughly 73% seen once. The sequences come from CD4+ or CD8+ T cells sorted from blood, collected in a trial of the OX40 agonist ivuxolimab. The sequence was collected from an adult with an advanced solid tumor such as melanoma, head and neck, liver or kidney cancer. This chain links TRBV21-1 with TRBJ1-3. TRBV21-1 is described as a pseudogene. The CDR3 spells CASSKCNWRSGNTIYF. In DNA form, the CDR3 reads TGTGCCAGCAGCAAATGTAACTGGCGCTCTGGAAACACCATATATTTT.